This entry lists 16 T cell receptor beta chains sequenced from one sample in a study of blood T cell repertoires in COVID-19 (dated by TCRdb to 2019 to 2021). Library creation used the immunoSEQ multiplex PCR assay. Not all clones reach the TCRdb copy of this immuneACCESS table, which keeps in-frame sequences only. Checked studies attribute under half of the gap to unresolved V genes and leave the rest unexplained. The sample includes roughly 300,000 clones, with more than 70% observed a single time. The top ten clonotypes cover 5% to 7% of the sample. Sequenced: peripheral blood. The receptors originated from a man between 18 and 35 years old who had recovered from COVID-19.

In this sample, this clone turned up a few times. The chain's CDR3 is CASSYSVGSNQPQHF. The CDR3 bases are TGTGCCAGCAGTTACTCTGTCGGGTCCAATCAGCCCCAGCATTTT. The chain is built from TRBV6-2 or TRBV6-3 and TRBJ1-5; D remains unclear. CDR1 MNHEY and CDR2 SVGEGT come from the germline V gene. This CDR3 comprises 15 residues. Trimming stripped 0 bases from V and 3 bases from J, with 9 bases between.

J is TRBJ2-1 and V is TRBV6-5; D gene ambiguous. CDR3 size: 15 residues. The germline V and J ends were trimmed by 4 bases and 0 bases, with 10 bases remaining between them. Germline assignment: CDR1 MNHEY and CDR2 SVGAGI. The DNA for the CDR3 is TGTGCCAGCAGTTTCCAGATAAGCTCCTACAATGAGCAGTTCTTC. Protein product: CASSFQISSYNEQFF.

Only one count was recorded for this clone. The CDR3 DNA is TGTGCCAGCAGCCAAGGGCAGGGGCTCTTCTATGGCTACACCTTC. Protein product: CASSQGQGLFYGYTF. V usage is TRBV14 and J usage is TRBJ1-2; possibly TRBD1 for D (6 bases). From germline, CDR1 is SGHDN and CDR2 FVKESK. Deletions cut 1 base from V and 4 bases from J, with 13 bases between. The CDR3 consists of 15 residues.

This chain joins TRBV29-1 and TRBJ2-7; possibly TRBD1 for D (5 bases). V was trimmed by 3 bases and J by 1 base, leaving 7 bases between them. Looked up from germline, CDR1 is SQVTM and CDR2 is ANQGSEA. This CDR3 has 12 amino acids. CDR3 region: CSVETVSYEQYF. In nucleotides, the CDR3 is TGCAGCGTTGAGACAGTATCCTACGAGCAGTACTTC.

This chain connects TRBV19 to TRBJ1-1; TRBD1 agrees at 7 bases. V shed 5 bases, J shed 8 bases, and the junction held 11 bases outside the gene matches. The length of the CDR3 is 14 residues. Germline values: CDR1 LNHDA, CDR2 SQIVND (reference sequence). CDR3 in DNA: TGTGCCAGTAGTCAGGTGGACAGGACGTTGGAAGCTTTCTTT. It codes for CASSQVDRTLEAFF.

The rearrangement uses TRBV7-2 and TRBJ2-7; D may be TRBD2 (5 bases). CDR3 length: 14 amino acids. Trimming cost V 3 bases and J 0 bases, with 9 bases left between them. CDR1 and CDR2 (germline): SGHTA, FQGNSA. The CDR3 sequence: CASSFAGVSYEQYF. DNA for the CDR3: TGTGCCAGCAGCTTTGCCGGGGTCTCCTACGAGCAGTACTTC.

The chain links TRBV5-6 to TRBJ2-2; D unclear. The CDR3 is 14 residues long. Trimming cost V 2 bases and J 3 bases, with 8 bases left between them. Looked up from germline, CDR1 is SGHDT and CDR2 is YYEEEE. The CDR3 DNA follows: TGTGCCAGCAGCTTTCGGGTTCACACCGGGGAGCTGTTTTTT. This encodes CASSFRVHTGELFF.

This chain connects TRBV11-3 to TRBJ2-3; 8 nucleotides align to TRBD2. The CDR3 totals 15 residues. From germline, CDR1 is SGHNT and CDR2 YENEEA. V lost 8 bases, J lost 0 bases, and 7 bases stayed unmatched. CDR3 in amino acids: CASSPRGASTDTQYF. CDR3 nucleotides: TGTGCCAGCTCACCGCGGGGGGCTAGCACAGATACGCAGTATTTT.

This chain uses TRBV10-3 with TRBJ2-3; 16 positions match TRBD2. Germline V gene data show CDR1 as ENHRY and CDR2 as SYGVKD. V trimming: 2 bases; J trimming: 4 bases; junction bases outside the gene matches: 6. The CDR3 extends over 18 amino acids. CDR3 in amino acids: CAISETSGLAGGADTQYF. DNA for the CDR3: TGTGCCATCAGTGAGACCTCGGGACTAGCGGGAGGGGCAGATACGCAGTATTTT.

The chain links TRBV2 to TRBJ1-1; D unresolved. Trimming removed 8 bases from V and 1 base from J, with 11 bases in between. Per germline, CDR1 SNHLY and CDR2 FYNNEI. The CDR3 contains 13 residues. CDR3 sequence reads: CASGVPTNTEAFF. CDR3 nucleotide sequence: TGTGCCAGCGGAGTGCCGACGAACACTGAAGCTTTCTTT.

The chain is built from TRBV25-1 and TRBJ2-2, with a possible D match to TRBD2 (6 bases). This CDR3 is built from 13 residues. Trimming removed 10 bases from V and 5 bases from J, with 14 bases in between. Germline V gene sequence: CDR1 MGHDK, CDR2 SYGVNS. The CDR3 is CATVGGGTGELFF. CDR3 DNA sequence: TGTGCCACCGTCGGGGGTGGGACCGGGGAGCTGTTTTTT.

This chain connects TRBV6-5 to TRBJ2-2; a weak D match, TRBD1 (6 bases). Trimming took 3 bases from V and 4 from J, leaving 12 bases between them. There are 15 residues in the CDR3. Germline-derived CDR1 and CDR2 are MNHEY and SVGAGI. For the CDR3, the DNA is TGTGCCAGCAGTTATGCAGGGGCGGGCACCGGGGAGCTGTTTTTT. It is translated as CASSYAGAGTGELFF.

The rearrangement uses TRBV25-1 and TRBJ2-1; 7 nucleotides match TRBD2. Germline CDR1 MGHDK, CDR2 SYGVNS. The CDR3 contains 14 residues. Germline trimming cut 4 bases from V and 2 bases from J; bases unmatched to any gene: 2. CDR3 in DNA: TGTGCCAGCAGTGGTGGGAGGGCCTACAATGAGCAGTTCTTC. Amino acids: CASSGGRAYNEQFF. Combining the CDR3 with reference TRBV25-1 and TRBJ2-1 gives the whole variable domain EADIYQTPRYLVIGTGKKITLECSQTMGHDKMYWYQQDPGMELHLIHYSYGVNSTEKGDLSSESTVSRIRTEHFPLTLESARPSHTSQYLCASSGGRAYNEQFFGPGTRLTVL.

The genes are TRBV5-4 and TRBJ2-5, with D possibly TRBD1 on 5 matching bases. V was trimmed by 5 bases and J by 0 bases, leaving 8 bases between them. The CDR3 loop spans 13 amino acids. CDR1 is SGHNT, CDR2 YYREEE, per germline (reference sequence). The CDR3 nucleotides are TGTGCCAGCAGGACAGCGAACCAAGAGACCCAGTACTTC. It codes for CASRTANQETQYF.

This clone was detected only once. V and J are TRBV12-3 or TRBV12-4 and TRBJ2-2, with TRBD2 matching 7 bases. V lost 2 bases and J lost 9; bases outside the gene matches: 3. This CDR3 has 13 amino acids. CDR3 sequence: CASSLPTSRELFF. DNA of the CDR3: TGTGCCAGCAGTTTACCGACTAGCCGGGAGCTGTTTTTT.

The chain uses TRBV25-1 and TRBJ1-3; D unclear. From germline, CDR1 is MGHDK and CDR2 SYGVNS. The CDR3 runs 14 residues. Trimming shortened V by 1 base and J by 0 bases, and 4 bases separated the two germline ends. In DNA, the CDR3 is TGTGCCAGCAGTGAATTCATCTCTGGAAACACCATATATTTT. The encoded protein is CASSEFISGNTIYF.